The T cell receptor beta chain under discussion was sequenced for a study of blood T cell repertoires in COVID-19. About the study: COVID-19 samples, acute and convalescent, were from the United States, Italy and Spain. In each case, the material was cDNA or gDNA derived from T cells, B-cell-depleted T cells, or PBMCs.

As handled by the study authors: The authors estimated nucleated cell counts from reference gene primer amplification. The data were produced by immunoSEQ multiplex PCR, yet TCRdb's version contains in-frame clones alone and is incomplete. From that table come the V and J calls and clone size; the DNA was used to work out D and trimming. Among just over 90,000 clones, around 90% were seen once, and the ten largest hold approximately 1.6%. The CDR3 is made up of 13 amino acids. J was trimmed by 6 bases and V by 2 bases; bases with no gene match: 4. Germline-derived CDR1 and CDR2 are SGHRS and YFSETQ. This clone was observed once.

This clonotype was sampled from a human donor with active COVID-19. The donor label of this sample is uncertain. Sequenced sample: peripheral blood. The genes are TRBV5-1 and TRBJ1-2, with 7 positions matching TRBD1. The CDR3 DNA is TGCGCCAGCAGCTTAACAGGGGACAATGGCTACACCTTC. Protein product: CASSLTGDNGYTF.